Presented here are 6 T cell receptor beta chains from one specimen sequenced in a study of control samples from healthy donors and cancer patients. Profiled with immunoSEQ multiplex PCR; TCRdb holds only in-frame clones, not every one. Here the sample spans approximately 100,000 clones, about 81% being singletons. Input material: PBMCs. These receptors all come from a man between 65 and 80 years old with lung cancer.

The chain has TRBV9 and TRBJ1-3; the D gene is possibly TRBD1 (6 bases). V was pared by 3 bases and J by 7 bases, with 20 bases between. Germline-derived CDR1 and CDR2 are SGDLS and YYNGEE. The CDR3 totals 16 residues. The CDR3 reads CASSASQTGFGNTIYF. The CDR3, as DNA: TGTGCCAGCAGCGCCTCCCAGACAGGTTTTGGTAACACCATATATTTT. The full variable domain, its missing parts supplied by reference TRBV9 and TRBJ1-3, is DSGVTQTPKHLITATGQRVTLRCSPRSGDLSVYWYQQSLDQGLQFLIQYYNGEERAKGNILERFSAQQFPDLHSELNLSSLELGDSALYFCASSASQTGFGNTIYFGEGSWLTVV.

The J gene is TRBJ2-1, the V gene TRBV9, with 10 bases fitting TRBD2. The V and J ends lost 4 bases and 11 bases, in that order; junction bases with no gene match: 12. Germline loops: CDR1 SGDLS, CDR2 YYNGEE. The CDR3 length is 15 residues. The CDR3 DNA sequence: TGTGCCAGCAGCACCGGACTAGCGGCGGACTTTAAGCAGTTCTTC. Translated: CASSTGLAADFKQFF.

V is TRBV4-1 and J is TRBJ1-5; D possibly corresponds to TRBD1 (6 bases). CDR1 and CDR2 from the germline V gene are MGHRA and YSYEKL. The CDR3 contains 15 residues. Trimming left V 3 bases short and J 2 bases short, with 11 bases between. In nucleotides, the CDR3 is TGCGCCAGCAGCCAGCAAGGGGGAGGCAATCAGCCCCAGCATTTT. Protein product: CASSQQGGGNQPQHF.

This clone occurred once. The gene calls are TRBV24-1 and TRBJ2-3, with a weak D call TRBD2 (6 bases). The CDR3 is 12 residues long. Trimming pared 10 bases from V and 5 bases from J, leaving 12 bases between. CDR1 KGHDR and CDR2 SFDVKD come from the germline V gene. Here the CDR3 reads CATRDSLDTQYF. CDR3 in DNA: TGTGCCACACGGGACTCCTTAGATACGCAGTATTTT.

As for this clone: At one end, the junction sequence differs from germline, possibly due to a read error. The chain uses TRBV2 and TRBJ2-7, with D tentatively TRBD2 (5 bases). Per germline, CDR1 SNHLY and CDR2 FYNNEI. The length of the CDR3 is 12 residues. CDR3: CASSLLDSAVGF. The CDR3 DNA follows: TGTGCCAGCAGTCTTTTGGACTCTGCAGTAGGGTTC. Together with reference TRBV2 and TRBJ2-7, the CDR3 gives the full variable domain: EPEVTQTPSHQVTQMGQEVILRCVPISNHLYFYWYRQILGQKVEFLVSFYNNEISEKSEIFDDQFSVERPDGSNFTLKIRSTKLEDSAMYFCASSLLDSAVGFGPGTRLTVT.

The chain's CDR3 is CASRSPRPSSYEQYF. CDR3 DNA sequence: TGTGCCAGCAGGTCACCCCGGCCGAGCTCCTACGAGCAGTACTTC. The V call is TRBV7-2, the J call TRBJ2-7; no reliable D call. Germline-derived CDR1 and CDR2 are SGHTA and FQGNSA. The CDR3 spans 15 residues. V lost 6 bases and J 0 bases, leaving 15 bases between the germline ends.